This TCR beta chain was obtained from a study of shared clonotypes between healthy human individuals. As for the study in general: Researchers assigned three CD4 naive, three CD4 memory, two CD8 naive and one CD8 memory plate to each donor. General observations from the study: Unshared clonotypes carried lower generation probabilities than those common to all four donors. Clonotype sharing among the donors was expected to vary with sequencing depth.

A remark on this clone: Its antigen is currently unknown.

TCRdb keeps only in-frame clones here, not all; method: immunoSEQ multiplex PCR. The sample contains around 690,000 clones, about nine tenths of which appear only once. The germline CDR1 and CDR2 sequences are SEHNR and FQNEAQ (reference sequence). The CDR3 has 14 amino acids. Trimming took 4 bases from V and 2 from J, leaving 12 bases between them. This chain uses TRBV7-9 with TRBJ2-7; D not certain. Specimen: memory CD8+ T cells from PBMCs. Subset reported: CD45RO+ cells pooled with CCR7-negative TemRA cells. The origin of this receptor is a man between 18 and 29 years old in good health. Some clones in this sample may be carry-over from other donors' samples. Here the CDR3 DNA reads TGTGCCAGCAGCTCCCCGGGTCGACCCTACGAGCAGTACTTC. Its translation: CASSSPGRPYEQYF.